The T cell receptor beta chain described here comes from a study of blood T cell repertoires in COVID-19. The wider study: The United States, Italy and Spain supplied acute and convalescent COVID-19 samples. Sources were T cells, B-cell-depleted T cells, or PBMCs; the material itself was cDNA or gDNA.

Source study methods: Amplification of reference gene primers was used by the study to estimate nucleated cell counts. TCRdb keeps only in-frame clones here, not all; method: immunoSEQ multiplex PCR. The V and J calls and clone size are taken from that table; D and trimming were inferred from the DNA. The data contain approximately 300,000 clones, approximately 88% of them singletons. Germline V gives CDR1 SGHRS, CDR2 YFSETQ. This CDR3 spans 13 amino acids. The V end lost 1 base, the J end lost 5 bases, and 6 bases lay between the germline ends. This rearrangement joins TRBV5-1 to TRBJ1-4; no clear D gene. This receptor was identified in a woman between 50 and 59 years old with active or convalescent COVID-19. What was sequenced was peripheral blood. Here the CDR3 DNA reads TGCGCCAGCAGCTTGCTAAAGAATGAAAAACTGTTTTTT. The encoded protein is CASSLLKNEKLFF. Variable domain in full (rest from reference TRBV5-1 and TRBJ1-4): KAGVTQTPRYLIKTRGQQVTLSCSPISGHRSVSWYQQTPGQGLQFLFEYFSETQRNKGNFPGRFSGRQFSNSRSEMNVSTLELGDSALYLCASSLLKNEKLFFGSGTQLSVL.